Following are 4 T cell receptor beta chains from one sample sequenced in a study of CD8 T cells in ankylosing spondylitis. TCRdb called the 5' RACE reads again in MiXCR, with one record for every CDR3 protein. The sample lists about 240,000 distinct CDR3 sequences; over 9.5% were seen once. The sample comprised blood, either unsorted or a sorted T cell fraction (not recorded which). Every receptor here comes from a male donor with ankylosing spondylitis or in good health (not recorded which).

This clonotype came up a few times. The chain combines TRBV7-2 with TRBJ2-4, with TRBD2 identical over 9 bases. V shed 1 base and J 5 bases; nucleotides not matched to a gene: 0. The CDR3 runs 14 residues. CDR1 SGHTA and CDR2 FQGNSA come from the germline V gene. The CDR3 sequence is CASSLGLAENIQYF. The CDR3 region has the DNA TGTGCCAGCAGCTTAGGACTAGCGGAAAACATTCAGTACTTC.

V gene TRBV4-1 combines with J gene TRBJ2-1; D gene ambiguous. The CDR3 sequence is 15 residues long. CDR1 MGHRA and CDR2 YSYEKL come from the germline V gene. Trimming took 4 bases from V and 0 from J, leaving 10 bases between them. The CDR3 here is CASSPRLSSYNEQFF. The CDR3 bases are TGCGCCAGCAGCCCACGGCTTAGCTCCTACAATGAGCAGTTCTTC.

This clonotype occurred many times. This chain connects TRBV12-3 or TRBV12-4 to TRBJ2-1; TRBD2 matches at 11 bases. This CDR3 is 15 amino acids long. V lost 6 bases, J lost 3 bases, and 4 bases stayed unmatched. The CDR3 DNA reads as TGTGCCAGCAGCGCACTAGCGGGAGTCTACAATGAGCAGTTCTTC. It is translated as CASSALAGVYNEQFF.

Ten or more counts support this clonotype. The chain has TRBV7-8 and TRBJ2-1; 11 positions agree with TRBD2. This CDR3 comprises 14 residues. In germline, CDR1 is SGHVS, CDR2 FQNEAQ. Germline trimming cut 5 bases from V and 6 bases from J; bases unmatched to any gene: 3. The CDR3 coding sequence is TGTGCCAGCAGCCCCGGGACTAGCGGCAATGAGCAGTTCTTC. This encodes CASSPGTSGNEQFF. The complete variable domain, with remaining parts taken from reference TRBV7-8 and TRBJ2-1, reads GAGVSQSPRYKVAKRGQDVALRCDPISGHVSLFWYQQALGQGPEFLTYFQNEAQLDKSGLPSDRFFAERPEGSVSTLKIQRTQQEDSAVYLCASSPGTSGNEQFFGPGTRLTVL.